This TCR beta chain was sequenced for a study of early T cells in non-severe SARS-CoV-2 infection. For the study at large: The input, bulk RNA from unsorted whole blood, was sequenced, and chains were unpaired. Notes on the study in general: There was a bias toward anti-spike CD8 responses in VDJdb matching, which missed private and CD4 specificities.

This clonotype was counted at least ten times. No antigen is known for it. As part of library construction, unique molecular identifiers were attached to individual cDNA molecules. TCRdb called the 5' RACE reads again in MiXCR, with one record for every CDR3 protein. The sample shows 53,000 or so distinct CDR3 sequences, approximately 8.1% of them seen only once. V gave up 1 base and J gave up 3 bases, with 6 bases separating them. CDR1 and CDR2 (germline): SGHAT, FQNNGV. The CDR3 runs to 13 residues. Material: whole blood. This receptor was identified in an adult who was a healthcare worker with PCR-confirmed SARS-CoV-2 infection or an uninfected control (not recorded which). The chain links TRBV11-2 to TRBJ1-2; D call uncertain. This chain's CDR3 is CASSLGGYYGYTF. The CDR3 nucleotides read TGTGCCAGCAGCTTAGGGGGATACTATGGCTACACCTTC. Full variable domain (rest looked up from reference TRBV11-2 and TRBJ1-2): EAGVAQSPRYKIIEKRQSVAFWCNPISGHATLYWYQQILGQGPKLLIQFQNNGVVDDSQLPKDRFSAERLKGVDSTLKIQPAKLEDSAVYLCASSLGGYYGYTFGSGTRLTVV.